This T cell receptor (beta chain) emerged from a study of T-cell memory formation after mild COVID-19 (dated by TCRdb to 2020 to 2023). Background on the whole study: TCR sequence clusters from the two donors were largely donor specific. In two donors, T-cell clones that expanded and contracted after mild COVID-19 were followed by sequencing TCRalpha and TCRbeta repertoires longitudinally. The cohort was made up of two young adult volunteers, one female and one male, who were previously healthy. Study-level results and caveats: From day 15 to 85, contracting clones showed balanced CD4/CD8 phenotypes, whereas a second wave of clones that expanded from day 15 to 37 leaned towards CD4+. The detection of some responding clones in pre-infection memory suggests that pre-existing cross-reactive memory T cells joined the SARS-CoV-2 response. The second-wave clones that peaked on day 37 were not confirmed to be SARS-CoV-2 specific. Only a couple of mild cases were covered in the study, and larger cohorts including severe cases with pre-infection samples were considered necessary. Contracting CD4+ clones were located mainly in the CM and EM memory subsets, whereas CD8+ clones were found to be enriched in EMRA.

Taken from the germline V gene, the CDR1 and CDR2 loops are LGHNA and YNFKEQ. From the cysteine up to the phenylalanine, the CDR3 has a length of 15 residues. The only DNA kept is the CDR3, 45 bases in frame from the first base. The junction shows trimming of 0 bases on V and 8 bases on J, plus 17 bases between the germline ends. Ficoll-Paque density gradient centrifugation was the method used to isolate PBMCs. TCRdb shows the sequencer as Illumina NovaSeq 6000. TCRalpha and TCRbeta cDNA libraries were built by 5'RACE with constant-segment primers, adding sample barcodes and unique molecular identifiers. RNA was extracted from every sample with Trizol reagent. Amplification of the libraries took two PCR steps, and the second step added a second sample barcode plus Illumina TruSeq adapters. The libraries were sequenced on an Illumina NovaSeq using 2 x 150 bp paired-end reads. In the authors' own workflow: The reads were demultiplexed and collapsed into UMI-guided consensus sequences using migec v1.2.7. Using mixcr v2.1.11, the UMI consensuses were aligned to TRA and TRB V and J templates and assembled into clonotypes. Expanded or contracted clonotypes were those called significant by both edgeR and NoisET, with noise models trained on biological replicates. For edgeR calls, the cutoffs were a false discovery rate-adjusted p below 0.01 and a log2 fold-change threshold of 1. As an exploratory analysis of dynamics, max-normalized trajectories of the 1000 most abundant clonotypes were examined with PCA combined with hierarchical clustering. Separately sequenced CD4+ and CD8+ repertoires were used to assign a CD4 or CD8 phenotype to each responding clone. In TCRdb, the public reads were trimmed at Q25 with fastp and aligned with MiXCR, with productive beta chains retained. Each entry is one CDR3 protein sequence, shown with its most common DNA and genes. TCRdb, rather than the study authors, made the V and J calls. Recorded for this sample are hundreds of thousands of distinct CDR3 sequences; just over 20% of them occurred a single time. The top ten hold around 13% of the sample.

This clonotype was seen a handful of times. The clone's antigen remains unknown. No clone much larger than this one lies a single base away; base qualities are absent. This sequence uses TRBV4-2 and TRBJ2-7, with TRBD1 as a weak D call on 6 bases. The receptor was isolated from an adult woman who had mild COVID-19 (a few samples of this study predate the infection). The sample titles of this study are shuffled in the database, so cell type and time point are left out; the donor was told from shared clones. The sequenced sample was PBMCs or a T cell subset sorted from them (not recorded which). The CDR3 region has the sequence CASSQEWTENCQQYF. The sequenced DNA is TGTGCCAGCAGCCAAGAGTGGACAGAGAATTGCCAGCAGTACTTC.